This TCR beta chain stems from a study of T cells after yellow fever vaccination. This clonotype was counted a few times. TCRdb itself ran the 5' RACE reads through MiXCR, one entry per CDR3 protein. The sample contains about 330,000 distinct CDR3 sequences, approximately 8% of which appear only once. The source is a man younger than 30 who received the YFV17D yellow fever vaccine. The source material was PBMCs, sampled more than 40 days after the first yellow fever vaccination.

CDR3 DNA sequence: TGTGCCAGCTTCGATATCGGAACACCCCTCCACTTT. It is translated as CASFDIGTPLHF. The chain uses TRBV6-5 and TRBJ1-6; D is unresolved. CDR3 length: 12 residues. V was cut by 8 bases and J by 11 bases, with 13 bases left in between. Per the germline V gene, CDR1 is MNHEY and CDR2 is SVGAGI.